The present TCR beta chain was sequenced within a study of blood T cell repertoires in COVID-19. Per the original methods: How many nucleated cells were present was estimated from reference gene primer amplification. Libraries were prepared by immunoSEQ multiplex PCR; TCRdb keeps only in-frame clonotypes and omits some of them. The D gene and trimming were derived from the DNA, and the V and J assignments and clone size from that table. The table has around 230,000 clones, approximately 82% seen once. With 4 bases removed from V and 5 bases from J, the gap between germline ends came to 9 bases. Per the germline V gene, CDR1 is SGHRS and CDR2 is YFSETQ. This CDR3 contains 12 residues.

Sequencing input: peripheral blood. The chain combines TRBV5-1 with TRBJ2-5; maybe TRBD1 (6 bases). This receptor was taken from a man aged 40-49 years who had recovered from COVID-19. CDR3: CASSGQGETQYF. CDR3 bases: TGCGCCAGCAGCGGTCAGGGGGAGACCCAGTACTTC. Variable domain in full (rest from reference TRBV5-1 and TRBJ2-5): KAGVTQTPRYLIKTRGQQVTLSCSPISGHRSVSWYQQTPGQGLQFLFEYFSETQRNKGNFPGRFSGRQFSNSRSEMNVSTLELGDSALYLCASSGQGETQYFGPGTRLLVL.